The TCR beta chain described here comes from a study of cytomegalovirus exposure and HLA in healthy donors. PCR was performed using 60 Vbeta and 13 Jbeta primers. Sequencing used immunoSEQ multiplex PCR; TCRdb keeps in-frame clones, though not all of them. The table includes around 230,000 clones, 78% detected once. The V gene end was trimmed by 2 bases and the J gene end by 2 bases; junction bases not matched to a gene: 8. There are 17 residues in the CDR3. Germline lookup yields CDR1 SGHNT and CDR2 YYREEE (reference sequence). Healthy bone marrow donors formed the donor group. General study findings and limits: The likely explanation for a cluster of highly shared sequence variants was sequencing artifact.

With respect to this clone: Its matching antigen is unknown.

The rearrangement links TRBV5-4 to TRBJ1-3; 9 bases fit TRBD1. Sequenced input: PBMCs. The origin of this receptor is a boy younger than 18 in good health and CMV-seronegative. The CDR3 DNA reads TGTGCCAGCAGCTTCAGCGCACAGGGGGCAGCTGGAAACACCATATATTTT. Protein sequence: CASSFSAQGAAGNTIYF.